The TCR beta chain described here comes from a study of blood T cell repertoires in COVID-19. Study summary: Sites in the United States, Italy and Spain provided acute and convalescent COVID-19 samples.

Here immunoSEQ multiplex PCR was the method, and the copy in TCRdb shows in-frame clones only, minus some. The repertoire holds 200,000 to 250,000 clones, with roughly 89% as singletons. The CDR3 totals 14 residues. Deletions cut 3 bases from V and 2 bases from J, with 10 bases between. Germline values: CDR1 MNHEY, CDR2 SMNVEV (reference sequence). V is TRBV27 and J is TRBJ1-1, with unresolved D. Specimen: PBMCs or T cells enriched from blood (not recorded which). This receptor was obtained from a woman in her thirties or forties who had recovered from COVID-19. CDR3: CASSFRSLNTEAFF. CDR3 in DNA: TGTGCCAGCAGTTTTCGATCCCTAAACACTGAAGCTTTCTTT.